What follows are 5 T cell receptor beta chains derived from one specimen sequenced in a study of cytomegalovirus exposure and HLA in healthy donors. The PCR employed 60 Vbeta primers together with 13 Jbeta primers. Profiled with immunoSEQ multiplex PCR; TCRdb holds only in-frame clones, not every one. Altogether about 170,000 clones are present, around 80% being singletons, with the ten largest covering 0.77%. Sequencing was done on a sample of PBMCs. All receptors come from a woman aged 18-35 years in good health and CMV-seronegative.

This clone is a singleton in its sample. This chain uses TRBV27 with TRBJ1-2; 7 bases fit TRBD1. Germline V lookup: CDR1 MNHEY, CDR2 SMNVEV (reference sequence). This CDR3 spans 17 amino acids. Trimming took 3 bases from V and 7 from J; bases not matched to a gene: 17. Here the CDR3 DNA reads TGTGCCAGCAGTTTCCAAGAGCCTTTAAAGGGGGCAGGTGGCTACACCTTC. Its translation is CASSFQEPLKGAGGYTF.

This clone came up many times. V and J are TRBV19 and TRBJ1-4, with TRBD1 as a possible D gene (5 bases). The germline CDR1 and CDR2 sequences are LNHDA and SQIVND (reference sequence). V was clipped by 5 bases and J by 2 bases, with 9 bases between them. The CDR3 runs to 14 residues. The CDR3 DNA is TGTGCCAGTAGTCCAAGACAGACTAATGAAAAACTGTTTTTT. It specifies CASSPRQTNEKLFF.

The V and J genes are TRBV10-3 and TRBJ1-1; a possible D gene is TRBD1 (6 bases). V was trimmed by 9 bases and J by 5 bases, leaving 16 bases between them. Germline V CDR1 and CDR2: ENHRY, SYGVKD. The CDR3 length is 13 residues. As DNA, the CDR3 is TGTGCCATGAGGATGCGACAGGATACTGAAGCTTTCTTT. Encoded protein: CAMRMRQDTEAFF.

This clone was seen at least ten times. The V call is TRBV4-2, the J call TRBJ1-4; TRBD1 matches at 11 bases. The germline CDR1 and CDR2 sequences are LGHNA and YNFKEQ. The CDR3 runs 16 residues. V gave up 1 base and J gave up 7 bases; unmatched junction bases: 5. Here the CDR3 DNA reads TGTGCCAGCAGCCAAGGGACCGGGACAGGGGGTGAAAAACTGTTTTTT. This encodes CASSQGTGTGGEKLFF.

This clone was detected only once. V and J are TRBV18 and TRBJ1-1; a weak D match, TRBD1 (5 bases). V lost 4 bases and J 3 bases, leaving 9 bases between the germline ends. The CDR3 length is 13 residues. Germline V gives CDR1 KGHSH, CDR2 LQKENI. CDR3 loop: CASSQTTDTEAFF. In DNA, the CDR3 is TGTGCCAGCTCACAAACGACAGACACTGAAGCTTTCTTT.